This TCR beta chain was sequenced during a study of CD8 T cells in Susac syndrome. Turning to the study itself: Among sequenced Susac syndrome patients, five or six had active disease and fewer than ten were in remission.

The CDR3 covers 16 residues. Trimming left V 2 bases short and J 2 bases short, with 14 bases between. The germline V gene has CDR1 SGHAT and CDR2 FQNNGV. Random hexamers were used to reverse transcribe about 0.5 to 1 ug of RNA. TCRdb re-analysed the immunoSEQ multiplex PCR reads in MiXCR, keeping a single row per CDR3 protein. The table includes about 210,000 distinct CDR3 sequences, roughly 93% detected once. This sequence joins TRBV11-2 and TRBJ2-3; TRBD2 might be the D (7 bases). What was sequenced was CD4+ T cells from PBMCs. The TCR sequence derives from a human donor with Susac syndrome. The CDR3 DNA reads as TGTGCCAGCAGCTTATCCGGGGGGCACCCCACAGATACGCAGTATTTT. Protein product: CASSLSGGHPTDTQYF.